Listed below are T cell receptor beta chains from one sample, sequenced in a study of somatic mutations in cytotoxic T cells in rheumatoid arthritis. The assay was immunoSEQ multiplex PCR, and TCRdb's table has in-frame clones only and misses some. The data contain 15,000 to 20,000 clones, 74% of them singletons. The sample comprised CD8+ T cells sorted from blood. The receptors were gathered from a man in his fifties or sixties in good health. Each CDR3 is given with its conserved first and last residue. The D gene is left open where the match is weak. Part of the rows lack a size; the others show once, few, many or a class for expanded clones.

CDR3	DNA	size	D	V	J
CASSRRNTGELFF	TGCGCCAGCAGTCGCAGAAACACCGGGGAGCTGTTTTTT	.	.	TRBV5-1	TRBJ2-2
CASSRTPGSGRNEQYF	TGTGCCAGCAGCCGAACCCCGGGTAGCGGTCGGAACGAGCAGTACTTC	.	.	TRBV7-2	TRBJ2-7
CSVATPDRGPQGYTF	TGCAGCGTTGCGACCCCCGACAGGGGCCCTCAAGGCTACACCTTC	once	TRBD1	TRBV29-1	TRBJ1-2
CASSEIWTGQDTQYF	TGTGCCAGCAGTGAAATCTGGACAGGGCAGGATACGCAGTATTTT	once	TRBD1	TRBV2	TRBJ2-3
CASSLGPSSYNEQFF	TGTGCTAGCAGCTTAGGCCCCAGCTCCTACAATGAGCAGTTCTTC	.	.	TRBV7-7	TRBJ2-1
CASSQRDRVHEQYF	TGCGCCAGCAGCCAACGTGACAGGGTCCACGAGCAGTACTTC	few	TRBD1	TRBV4-1	TRBJ2-7
CASSFWGGESYEQYF	TGTGCCAGCAGCTTTTGGGGGGGGGAATCCTACGAGCAGTACTTC	.	TRBD2	TRBV5-6	TRBJ2-7
CASSLELLGYEQYF	TGTGCCAGCAGCCTGGAGCTTCTGGGCTACGAGCAGTACTTC	.	.	TRBV5-4	TRBJ2-7
CASSEEDRDYLYEEKLFF	TGTGCCAGCAGTGAAGAGGACAGGGATTATTTGTATGAGGAAAAACTGTTTTTT	.	TRBD1	TRBV6-1	TRBJ1-4
CASSLSSGNNEQFF	TGTGCCAGCAGTTTATCTAGCGGGAACAATGAGCAGTTCTTC	.	TRBD2	TRBV2	TRBJ2-1
CASSQDPPGSSGGYEQFF	TGCGCCAGCAGCCAAGATCCCCCAGGGTCTAGCGGGGGGTATGAGCAGTTCTTC	.	TRBD2	TRBV4-1	TRBJ2-1
CASSFRQGREPQHF	TGTGCCAGCAGTTTCCGACAGGGTAGGGAGCCCCAGCATTTT	.	TRBD1	TRBV6-5	TRBJ1-5
CANTTGHSSEQYF	TGTGCCAACACTACGGGACATTCATCCGAGCAGTACTTC	.	.	TRBV6-5	TRBJ2-7
CASSFQGGGYGYTF	TGTGCCAGCAGCTTCCAGGGGGGAGGCTATGGCTACACCTTC	.	TRBD1	TRBV5-5	TRBJ1-2
CASSARQTYQETQYF	TGTGCCAGCAGCGCGAGACAGACCTACCAAGAGACCCAGTACTTC	.	.	TRBV9	TRBJ2-5
CASRSTTTNEKLFF	TGTGCCAGCAGGTCGACAACAACTAATGAAAAACTGTTTTTT	.	.	TRBV2	TRBJ1-4
CASSFYGRNTDTQYF	TGCGCCAGCAGCTTCTATGGCAGGAACACAGATACGCAGTATTTT	.	.	TRBV5-1	TRBJ2-3
CASTGQTQETQYF	TGTGCCAGCACGGGACAGACACAAGAGACCCAGTACTTC	.	TRBD1	TRBV7-6	TRBJ2-5
CASSTYRVDYEQYF	TGTGCCAGCAGCACCTACAGAGTAGACTACGAGCAGTACTTC	.	.	TRBV11-2	TRBJ2-7
CASSYARQGYEQYF	TGTGCCAGCAGTTACGCGAGACAGGGGTACGAGCAGTACTTC	few	TRBD1	TRBV6-6	TRBJ2-7
CASSQTSGTQETQYF	TGTGCCAGCAGCCAAACTAGCGGGACGCAAGAGACCCAGTACTTC	.	TRBD2	TRBV11-3	TRBJ2-5
CASSPFVGDYEQYF	TGTGCCAGCAGTCCCTTCGTAGGGGACTACGAGCAGTACTTC	.	.	TRBV6-6	TRBJ2-7
CASSEGQTYEQYF	TGTGCCAGCAGTGAGGGACAAACCTACGAGCAGTACTTC	.	.	TRBV7-9	TRBJ2-7
CATGQGGGEQYF	TGTGCCACAGGACAGGGGGGAGGCGAGCAGTACTTC	.	TRBD1	TRBV27	TRBJ2-7
CAISTGGYTEAFF	TGTGCCATCAGTACAGGGGGCTACACTGAAGCTTTCTTT	.	TRBD1	TRBV10-3	TRBJ1-1
CASTPGGDRAMNTEAFF	TGTGCCAGTACCCCTGGGGGGGACAGGGCCATGAACACTGAAGCTTTCTTT	.	TRBD1	TRBV19	TRBJ1-1
CASSRIRQVSSYEQYF	TGTGCCAGCAGCCGTATCAGACAGGTCAGCTCCTACGAGCAGTACTTC	once	.	TRBV7-9	TRBJ2-7
CASSLEGGYEQYF	TGTGCCAGCAGCTTAGAAGGAGGCTACGAGCAGTACTTC	.	.	TRBV7-7	TRBJ2-7
CASSSLGVSAYEQYF	TGCGCCAGCAGCTCCTTAGGGGTGTCAGCCTACGAGCAGTACTTC	few	.	TRBV5-1	TRBJ2-7
CASSPRASGGETQYF	TGTGCCAGCAGCCCCCGGGCGAGCGGGGGAGAGACCCAGTACTTC	.	TRBD2	TRBV9	TRBJ2-5
CASSYSSGVTTYEQYF	TGTGCCAGCAGTTATTCCTCAGGGGTCACAACCTACGAGCAGTACTTC	.	.	TRBV27	TRBJ2-7
CASRQGYYGYTF	TGTGCCAGCAGGCAGGGCTACTATGGCTACACCTTC	.	.	TRBV27	TRBJ1-2
CATVSGNTIYF	TGTGCCACGGTTTCCGGAAACACCATATATTTT	.	.	TRBV6-4	TRBJ1-3
CASSPGTGGYGYTF	TGTGCCAGCAGTCCCGGGACAGGGGGCTATGGCTACACCTTC	.	TRBD1	TRBV25-1	TRBJ1-2
CASSYWLGGERGYNEQFF	TGTGCCAGCAGCTATTGGCTGGGTGGGGAGAGAGGCTACAATGAGCAGTTCTTC	.	.	TRBV7-8	TRBJ2-1
CAITPEDRINTGELFF	TGTGCCATCACCCCCGAGGACAGGATCAACACCGGGGAGCTGTTTTTT	.	TRBD1	TRBV10-3	TRBJ2-2
CASSLTSGSVEQFF	TGCGCCAGCAGCTTAACTAGCGGGAGTGTTGAGCAGTTCTTC	once	TRBD2	TRBV5-1	TRBJ2-1
CASSFDEKLFF	TGTGCCAGCAGCTTCGATGAAAAACTGTTTTTT	.	.	TRBV7-9	TRBJ1-4
CASSRFGTRAYEQYF	TGTGCCAGTAGTAGGTTCGGGACTAGAGCCTACGAGCAGTACTTC	.	TRBD2	TRBV19	TRBJ2-7
CASSFQGLAGAREQFF	TGTGCCAGCAGTTTTCAGGGACTAGCGGGAGCAAGAGAGCAGTTCTTC	.	TRBD2	TRBV27	TRBJ2-1
CASGLSGTGEIDEQFF	TGTGCCAGCGGCCTTTCCGGGACAGGGGAAATTGATGAGCAGTTCTTC	.	TRBD1	TRBV6-4	TRBJ2-1
CAISGQQGAYNEQFF	TGTGCCATCAGTGGACAACAGGGCGCCTACAATGAGCAGTTCTTC	.	.	TRBV10-3	TRBJ2-1
CASRGLAGGYNEQFF	TGTGCCAGCAGGGGACTAGCGGGTGGTTACAATGAGCAGTTCTTC	.	TRBD2	TRBV6-5	TRBJ2-1
CASSYSAGSDEQYF	TGTGCCAGCAGTTACTCCGCGGGGAGCGACGAGCAGTACTTC	.	.	TRBV6-5	TRBJ2-7
CASSLLAGLQETQYF	TGCGCCAGCAGCTTGCTAGCGGGGCTACAGGAGACCCAGTACTTC	.	TRBD2	TRBV5-1	TRBJ2-5
CASSQRLAGANNEQFF	TGCGCCAGCAGCCAAAGACTAGCGGGGGCAAACAATGAGCAGTTCTTC	.	TRBD2	TRBV4-1	TRBJ2-1
CASSSTGSSEQFF	TGCGCCAGCAGCTCGACAGGGTCTAGTGAGCAGTTCTTC	.	TRBD1	TRBV4-1	TRBJ2-1
CASSRGRGGASEAFF	TGTGCCAGCAGCCGGGGGCGGGGGGGCGCCTCTGAAGCTTTCTTT	.	.	TRBV5-5	TRBJ1-1
CASSLPGLAVQETQYF	TGTGCCAGCAGCTTACCGGGACTAGCGGTCCAAGAGACCCAGTACTTC	few	TRBD2	TRBV7-9	TRBJ2-5
CASSPGTSRQETQYF	TGTGCCAGCAGCCCGGGGACTAGTCGCCAAGAGACCCAGTACTTC	.	TRBD2	TRBV13	TRBJ2-5
CASGPLRETGFSGANVLTF	TGTGCTAGTGGACCCCTCAGGGAGACAGGCTTCTCTGGGGCCAACGTCCTGACTTTC	.	.	TRBV12-5	TRBJ2-6
CASSLTGGEDYGYTF	TGTGCCAGCAGCTTGACAGGGGGGGAAGACTATGGCTACACCTTC	once	TRBD1	TRBV7-3	TRBJ1-2